Given below is one T cell receptor (beta chain) in context. As yet, its antigen is unknown. This sample was included in a study of cytomegalovirus exposure and HLA in healthy donors. Study-wide context: The approximately 690 first-cohort repertoires and the 120 or so validation repertoires shared the same platform, a later analysis reported.

The donors were in the roughly 110-subject validation cohort, distinct from the roughly 700-subject first cohort. CDR1 MNHNS and CDR2 SASEGT come from the germline V gene. V was pared by 4 bases and J by 4 bases, with 6 bases of the junction left unmatched. There are 15 residues in the CDR3. Whole-study findings and limits: Cytomegalovirus association was assigned to approximately 160 TCR beta chains. In vitro experiments confirmed that three CMV-associated chains were specific for CMV antigens.

Generated by immunoSEQ multiplex PCR, the TCRdb table keeps only in-frame clones and is missing some. The repertoire consists of around 400,000 clones, with 86% occurring once and the leading ten covering roughly 0.8%. This chain connects TRBV6-1 to TRBJ2-1; 8 bases fit TRBD2. Sequenced: PBMCs. The clonotype was recovered from a woman between 18 and 29 years old in good health and CMV-seronegative. As DNA, the CDR3 is TGTGCCAGCAGTGTAGGCGGGGGGACTTACAATGAGCAGTTCTTC. This sequence encodes CASSVGGGTYNEQFF.